This T cell receptor (beta chain) was captured by sequencing in a study of T-cell memory formation after mild COVID-19. Findings and caveats of the study: Memory sampled before infection contained some responding clones, suggesting cross-reactive memory joined.

As to this clonotype: As yet, its antigen is unknown.

The TCR alpha and TCR beta cDNA libraries, bearing sample barcodes and UMIs, were generated by 5'RACE using constant-segment primers. Each CDR3 protein gets one entry after TCRdb re-called the 5' RACE reads with MiXCR. Seen here are some 330,000 distinct CDR3 sequences, around 21% observed once, and the top ten hold 12%. Looked up from germline, CDR1 is MNHEY and CDR2 is SVGEGT. The length of the CDR3 is 15 residues. With V trimmed by 6 bases and J by 0 bases, 6 bases remained unmatched. The TCR was taken from an adult woman who had mild COVID-19 (a few samples of this study predate the infection). Cell type and time point are not known. The chain joins TRBV6-2 or TRBV6-3 to TRBJ1-2; TRBD1 matches at 8 bases. The sequencing sample was made of PBMCs or a T cell subset sorted from them (not recorded which). The CDR3 region has the DNA TGTGCCAGCAGGGTGGGGACAGGTGCTAACTATGGCTACACCTTC. It specifies CASRVGTGANYGYTF.